This TCR beta chain originates from a study of T cells in Graves' hyperthyroidism and ophthalmopathy. Across the study: Blood from the periphery was taken at initial diagnosis, before any treatment.

On this clonotype itself: Its antigen remains unidentified.

General observations from the study: Expanded thyroid clonotypes (above 0.001) were mostly also found in blood.

The source material, RNA transcripts, was used to amplify TCR beta CDR3 regions. HTBI primers were employed in a first-round RT-PCR of the TCR CDR3. TCRdb itself ran the multiplex PCR reads through MiXCR, one entry per CDR3 protein. The sample comprises 300,000 to 400,000 distinct CDR3 sequences, 15% to 20% of which are singletons, and less than 45% rests with the top ten. Ophthalmopathy patients showed a Clinical Activity Score of at least 3, NOSPECS grade of at least 4 and duration under 3 months. Pregnant or lactating patients were excluded, as were those with uncontrolled infection or other autoimmune disease. This TCR was sampled from a man aged 18-30 years with Graves' ophthalmopathy. The sequencing input was blood.

The CDR3 DNA is TGCGCCAGCAGCCAGCATACCGGGACAGGGACCATGGGCAATCAGCCCCAGCATTTT. Protein sequence: CASSQHTGTGTMGNQPQHF. V gene TRBV4-1 combines with J gene TRBJ1-5; 9 positions agree with TRBD1. Germline CDR1 is MGHRA and CDR2 is YSYEKL. There are 19 residues in the CDR3. With V trimmed by 3 bases and J by 2 bases, 14 bases remained unmatched.